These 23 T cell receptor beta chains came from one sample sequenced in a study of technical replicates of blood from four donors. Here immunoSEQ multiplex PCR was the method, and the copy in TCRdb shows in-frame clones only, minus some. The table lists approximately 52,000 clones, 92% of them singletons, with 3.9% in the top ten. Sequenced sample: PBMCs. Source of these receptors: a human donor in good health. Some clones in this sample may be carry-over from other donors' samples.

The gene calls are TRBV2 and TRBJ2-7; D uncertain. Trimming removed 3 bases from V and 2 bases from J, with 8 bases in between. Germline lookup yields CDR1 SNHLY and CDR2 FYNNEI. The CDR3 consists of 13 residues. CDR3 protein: CASSDGYTYEQYF. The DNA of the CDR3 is TGTGCCAGCAGTGACGGGTACACCTACGAGCAGTACTTC.

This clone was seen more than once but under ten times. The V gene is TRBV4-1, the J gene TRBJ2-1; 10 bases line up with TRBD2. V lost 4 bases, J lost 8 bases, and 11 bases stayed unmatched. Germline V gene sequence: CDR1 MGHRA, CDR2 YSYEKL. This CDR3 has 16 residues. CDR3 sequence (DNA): TGCGCCAGCAGCCCAGAGCGGGGGGGCTTTGGGGATGAGCAGTTCTTC. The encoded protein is CASSPERGGFGDEQFF.

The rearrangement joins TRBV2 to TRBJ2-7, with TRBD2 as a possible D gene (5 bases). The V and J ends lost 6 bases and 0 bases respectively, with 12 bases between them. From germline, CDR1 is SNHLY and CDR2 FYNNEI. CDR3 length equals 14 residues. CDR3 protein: CASRKVGSSYEQYF. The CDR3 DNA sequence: TGTGCCAGCAGGAAGGTGGGGAGCTCCTACGAGCAGTACTTC.

DNA for the CDR3: TGTGCCAGCAGGGGGGGACAGGGGATGTCTGGCTACACCTTC. Translated: CASRGGQGMSGYTF. This chain joins TRBV9 and TRBJ1-2; 10 bases are a match to TRBD1. V dropped 5 bases and J dropped 7; count of bases not matched to a gene: 8. The CDR3 has 14 residues. Germline loops: CDR1 SGDLS, CDR2 YYNGEE.

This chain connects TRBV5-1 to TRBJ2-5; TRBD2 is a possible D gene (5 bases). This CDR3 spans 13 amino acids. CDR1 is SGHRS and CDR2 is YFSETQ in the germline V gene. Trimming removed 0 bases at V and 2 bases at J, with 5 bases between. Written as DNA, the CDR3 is TGCGCCAGCAGCTTGGGACTACAAGAGACCCAGTACTTC. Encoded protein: CASSLGLQETQYF.

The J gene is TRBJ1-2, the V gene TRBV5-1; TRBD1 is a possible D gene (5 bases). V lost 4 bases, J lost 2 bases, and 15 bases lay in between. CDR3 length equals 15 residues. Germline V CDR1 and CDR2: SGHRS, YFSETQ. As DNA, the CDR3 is TGCGCCAGCAGCCTAATGACAGACTTCAACTATGGCTACACCTTC. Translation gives CASSLMTDFNYGYTF. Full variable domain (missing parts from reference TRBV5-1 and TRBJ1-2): KAGVTQTPRYLIKTRGQQVTLSCSPISGHRSVSWYQQTPGQGLQFLFEYFSETQRNKGNFPGRFSGRQFSNSRSEMNVSTLELGDSALYLCASSLMTDFNYGYTFGSGTRLTVV.

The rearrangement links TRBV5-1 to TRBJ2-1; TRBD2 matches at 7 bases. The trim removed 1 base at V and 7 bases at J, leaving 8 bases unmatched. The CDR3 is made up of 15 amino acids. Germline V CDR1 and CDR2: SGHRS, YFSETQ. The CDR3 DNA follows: TGCGCCAGCAGCTTGTCGGCGGGAGCAGTAAATGAGCAGTTCTTC. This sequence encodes CASSLSAGAVNEQFF.

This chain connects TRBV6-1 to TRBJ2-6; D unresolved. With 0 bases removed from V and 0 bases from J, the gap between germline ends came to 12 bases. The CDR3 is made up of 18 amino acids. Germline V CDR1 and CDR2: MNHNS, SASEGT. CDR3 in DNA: TGTGCCAGCAGTGAAGCCCACCAAGTCTACTCTGGGGCCAACGTCCTGACTTTC. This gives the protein CASSEAHQVYSGANVLTF.

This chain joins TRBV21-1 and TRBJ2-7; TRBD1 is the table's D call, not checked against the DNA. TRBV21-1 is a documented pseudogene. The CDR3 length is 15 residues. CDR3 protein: CASSKRAGISYEQYF. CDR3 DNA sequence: TGTGCCAGCAGCAAAAGGGCAGGGATCTCCTACGAGCAGTACTTC.

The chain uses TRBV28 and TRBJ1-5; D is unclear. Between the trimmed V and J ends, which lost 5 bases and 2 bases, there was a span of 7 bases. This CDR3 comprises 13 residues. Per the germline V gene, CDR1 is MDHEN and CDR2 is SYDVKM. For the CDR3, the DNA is TGTGCCAGCAGTGAGGTTGGCAATCAGCCCCAGCATTTT. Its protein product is CASSEVGNQPQHF.

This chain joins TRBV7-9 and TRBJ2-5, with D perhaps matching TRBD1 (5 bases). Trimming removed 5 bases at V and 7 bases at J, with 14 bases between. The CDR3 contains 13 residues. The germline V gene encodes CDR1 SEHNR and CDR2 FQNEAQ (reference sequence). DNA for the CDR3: TGTGCCAGCAGCATACAGGATAGGGGGACCCAGTACTTC. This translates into CASSIQDRGTQYF.

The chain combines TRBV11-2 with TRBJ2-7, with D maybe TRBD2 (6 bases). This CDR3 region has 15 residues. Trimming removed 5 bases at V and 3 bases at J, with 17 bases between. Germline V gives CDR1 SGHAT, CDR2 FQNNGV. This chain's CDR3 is CASSPRRRDFYEQYF. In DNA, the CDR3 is TGTGCCAGCAGCCCTCGGAGGAGGGACTTCTACGAGCAGTACTTC.

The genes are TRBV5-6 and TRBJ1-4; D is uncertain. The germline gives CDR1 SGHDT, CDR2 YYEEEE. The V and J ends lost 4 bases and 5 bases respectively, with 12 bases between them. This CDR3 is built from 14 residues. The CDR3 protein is CASSKDVANEKLFF. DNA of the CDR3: TGTGCCAGCAGCAAGGACGTAGCGAATGAAAAACTGTTTTTT.

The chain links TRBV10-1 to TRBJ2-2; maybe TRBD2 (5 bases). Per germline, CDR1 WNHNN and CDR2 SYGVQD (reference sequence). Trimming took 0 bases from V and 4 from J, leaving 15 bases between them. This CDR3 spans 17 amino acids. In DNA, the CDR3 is TGCGCCAGCAGTGAGTCGAATCGGGAACGTGTCACCGGGGAGCTGTTTTTT. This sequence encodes CASSESNRERVTGELFF.

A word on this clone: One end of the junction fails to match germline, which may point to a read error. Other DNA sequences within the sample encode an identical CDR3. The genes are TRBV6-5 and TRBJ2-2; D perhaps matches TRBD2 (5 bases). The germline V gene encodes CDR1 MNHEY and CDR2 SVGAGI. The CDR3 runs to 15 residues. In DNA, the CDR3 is TGTGCCAGCAGTTACGGCACCCCGAACACCGGGGAGCTATTTTTT. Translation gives CASSYGTPNTGELFF.

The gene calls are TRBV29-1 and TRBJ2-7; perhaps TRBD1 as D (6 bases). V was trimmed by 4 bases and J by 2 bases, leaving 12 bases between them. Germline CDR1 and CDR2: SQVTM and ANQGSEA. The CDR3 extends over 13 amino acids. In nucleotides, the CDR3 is TGCAGCGTTGCGGACAGAACGACCTACGAGCAGTACTTC. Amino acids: CSVADRTTYEQYF.

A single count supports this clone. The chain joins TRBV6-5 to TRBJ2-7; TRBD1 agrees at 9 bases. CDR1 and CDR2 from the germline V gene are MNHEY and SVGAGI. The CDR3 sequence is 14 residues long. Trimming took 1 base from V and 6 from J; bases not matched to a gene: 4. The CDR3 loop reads CASSYLQGASEQYF. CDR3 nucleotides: TGTGCCAGCAGTTACTTACAGGGGGCTAGCGAGCAGTACTTC.

DNA for the CDR3: TGTGCCAGCAGCCTATGGGACACAGCAACAGATACGCAGTATTTT. It is translated as CASSLWDTATDTQYF. The chain uses TRBV19 and TRBJ2-3; possibly TRBD1 for D (6 bases). The CDR3 has 15 residues. Trimming left V 9 bases short and J 3 bases short, with 19 bases between. The germline CDR1 and CDR2 sequences are LNHDA and SQIVND (reference sequence).

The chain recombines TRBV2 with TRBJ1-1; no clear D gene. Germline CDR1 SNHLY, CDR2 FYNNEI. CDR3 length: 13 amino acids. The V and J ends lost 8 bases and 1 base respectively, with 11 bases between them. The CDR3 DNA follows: TGTGCCAGCCGGGAGGGCGGGAACACTGAAGCTTTCTTT. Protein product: CASREGGNTEAFF. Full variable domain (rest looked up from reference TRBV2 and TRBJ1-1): EPEVTQTPSHQVTQMGQEVILRCVPISNHLYFYWYRQILGQKVEFLVSFYNNEISEKSEIFDDQFSVERPDGSNFTLKIRSTKLEDSAMYFCASREGGNTEAFFGQGTRLTVV.

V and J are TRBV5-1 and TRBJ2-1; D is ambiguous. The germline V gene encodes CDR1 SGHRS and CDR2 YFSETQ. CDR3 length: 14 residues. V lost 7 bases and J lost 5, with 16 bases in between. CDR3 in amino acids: CASRYQASNNEQFF. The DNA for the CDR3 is TGCGCCAGCCGCTACCAGGCATCTAACAATGAGCAGTTCTTC.

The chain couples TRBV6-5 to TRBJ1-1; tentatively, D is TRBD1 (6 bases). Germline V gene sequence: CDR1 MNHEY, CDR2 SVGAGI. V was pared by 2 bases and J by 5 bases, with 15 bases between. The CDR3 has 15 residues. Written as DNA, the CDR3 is TGTGCCAGCAGTTACAGGGGGTGGTCGGAAACTGAAGCTTTCTTT. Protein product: CASSYRGWSETEAFF.

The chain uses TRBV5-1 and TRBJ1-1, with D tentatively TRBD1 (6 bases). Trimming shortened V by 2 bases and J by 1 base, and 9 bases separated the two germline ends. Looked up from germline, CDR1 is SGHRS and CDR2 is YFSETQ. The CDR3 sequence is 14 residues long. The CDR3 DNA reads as TGCGCCAGCAGCTTACAGGGTTGGAACACTGAAGCTTTCTTT. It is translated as CASSLQGWNTEAFF.

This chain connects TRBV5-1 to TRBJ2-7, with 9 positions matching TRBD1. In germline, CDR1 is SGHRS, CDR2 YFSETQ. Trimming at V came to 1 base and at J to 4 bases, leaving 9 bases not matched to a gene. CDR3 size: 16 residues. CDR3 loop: CASSLTTGGVKYEQYF. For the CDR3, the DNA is TGCGCCAGCAGCTTGACTACAGGGGGCGTAAAATACGAGCAGTACTTC.